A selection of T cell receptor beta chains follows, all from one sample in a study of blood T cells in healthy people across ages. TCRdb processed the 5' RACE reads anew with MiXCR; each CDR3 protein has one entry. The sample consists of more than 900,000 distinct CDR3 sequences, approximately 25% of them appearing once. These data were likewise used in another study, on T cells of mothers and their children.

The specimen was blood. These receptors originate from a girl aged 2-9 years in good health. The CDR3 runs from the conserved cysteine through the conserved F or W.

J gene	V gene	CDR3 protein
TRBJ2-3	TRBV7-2	CASSMTSGGLTDRTDTQYF
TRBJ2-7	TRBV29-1	CSVEKDRVYEQYF
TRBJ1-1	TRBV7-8	CASSLASGAEAFF
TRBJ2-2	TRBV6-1	CASSPRLAGYTGELFF
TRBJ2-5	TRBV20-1	CSAITNRRQYQETQYF
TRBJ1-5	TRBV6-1	CASIRLDGGNQPQHF
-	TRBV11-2	CASSYVGDEQFF
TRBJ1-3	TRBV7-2	CASSPGPRGSGNTIYF
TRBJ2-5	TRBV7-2	CASSSSDPGRQETQYF
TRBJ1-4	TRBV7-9	CASSLRGVRNNEKLFF
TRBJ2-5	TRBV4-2	CASSPGGSRETQYF
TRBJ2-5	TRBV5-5	CASSLSREVTQYF
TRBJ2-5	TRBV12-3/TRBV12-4	CASSLARAKTQYF
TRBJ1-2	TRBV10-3	CAISPSESDVGGYTF
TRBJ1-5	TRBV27	CASSFLSVIPGDQPQHF
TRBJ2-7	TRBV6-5	CASSMGTAYEQYF
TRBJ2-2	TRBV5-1	CASSWTSGPFRELFF
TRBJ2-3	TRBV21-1	CASSKVPIHSAADTQYF
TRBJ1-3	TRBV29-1	CSVAPAGGGNTIYF
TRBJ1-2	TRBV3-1	CASSQELGPYYGYTF
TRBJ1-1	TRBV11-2	CASSFAGAQDTEAFF
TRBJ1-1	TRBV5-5	CASSRQGGLNTEAFF
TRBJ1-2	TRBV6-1	CASSDSYYGYTF
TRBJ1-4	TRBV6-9	CASSYSPSYATNEKLFF
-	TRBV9	CASSMVSDDEQYF
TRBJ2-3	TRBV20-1	CSAPYRGNTDTQYF
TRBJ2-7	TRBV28	CASTRPSSYEQYF
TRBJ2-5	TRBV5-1	CASSWGLSSGETQYF
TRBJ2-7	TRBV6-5	CASRSPGRYEQYF
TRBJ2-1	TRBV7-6	CAISRSGLALEQFF
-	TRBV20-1	CSAPARGRLDEQFF
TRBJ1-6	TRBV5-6	CASSSGTGSVSPLHF
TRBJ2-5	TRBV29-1	CSVDVSGLFETQYF
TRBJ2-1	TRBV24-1	CATRGRPTSGQFF
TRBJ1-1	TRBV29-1	CSVDGLNTEAFF
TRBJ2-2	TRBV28	CASSLLGYRTGELFF